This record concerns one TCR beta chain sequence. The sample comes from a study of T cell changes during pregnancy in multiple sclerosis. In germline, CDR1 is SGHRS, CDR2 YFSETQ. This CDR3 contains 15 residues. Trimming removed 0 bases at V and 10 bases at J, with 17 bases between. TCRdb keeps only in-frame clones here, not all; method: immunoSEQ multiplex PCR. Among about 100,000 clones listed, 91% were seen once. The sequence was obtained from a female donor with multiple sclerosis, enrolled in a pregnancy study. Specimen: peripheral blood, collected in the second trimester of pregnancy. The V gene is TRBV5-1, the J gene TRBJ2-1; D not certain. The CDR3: CASSLDAIRTQEQFF. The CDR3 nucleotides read TGCGCCAGCAGCTTGGATGCCATCAGAACCCAAGAGCAGTTCTTC.